The text below deals with one T cell receptor (beta chain). The data derive from a study of blood T cell repertoires in COVID-19. At the level of the study: From T cells, B-cell-depleted T cells, or PBMCs came the material, which was cDNA or gDNA.

As handled by the study authors: Nucleated cell number was recorded as an estimate derived from reference gene primer amplification. Repertoires were generated with immunoSEQ multiplex PCR, while TCRdb's copy carries only in-frame clones and drops some. From that table come the V and J calls and clone size; the DNA was used to work out D and trimming. The table records 360,000 or so clones, around 89% of them present only once. The TCR originated in a man in his late teens or twenties with active or convalescent COVID-19. The sequencing input was peripheral blood.

CDR3 loop: CASSYGQGTPLHF. In DNA, the CDR3 is TGTGCCAGCAGTTACGGGCAGGGGACACCCCTCCACTTT. This chain connects TRBV6-5 to TRBJ1-6, with D perhaps matching TRBD1 (6 bases). V gave up 2 bases and J gave up 11 bases, with 10 bases separating them. Germline V CDR1 and CDR2: MNHEY, SVGAGI. The CDR3 is 13 amino acids.